This paragraph covers one T cell receptor beta chain sequence. The PCR ran on 60 Vbeta and 13 Jbeta primers. TCRdb's copy holds only in-frame clones and misses some; the assay was immunoSEQ multiplex PCR. Of more than 85,000 clones detected, 69% appear once; the ten largest clones hold about 3.5%. This entry is derived from a study of cytomegalovirus exposure and HLA in healthy donors. The sample comprised PBMCs. This clonotype originated in a man aged 25-45 years in good health and CMV-seronegative.

The CDR3 DNA is TGTGCCAGCAGCTCCGGGACTGCCCCAATCTCGCCCCAGCATTTT. Translation: CASSSGTAPISPQHF. The rearrangement links TRBV7-6 to TRBJ1-5; D possibly corresponds to TRBD1 (5 bases). Germline V gene sequence: CDR1 SGHVS, CDR2 FNYEAQ. V was trimmed by 4 bases and J by 9 bases, leaving 19 bases between them. The CDR3 contains 15 residues.